Presented here are 14 T cell receptor beta chains from one specimen sequenced in a study of blood T cell repertoires in COVID-19. The repertoire was sequenced with immunoSEQ multiplex PCR; TCRdb's copy has only in-frame clones and lacks some. Of 200,000 or so clones in the sample, roughly 80% were seen once. Sequencing used peripheral blood. Receptor source: a human donor in a cohort sampled during active COVID-19.

In its sample, this clone was seen once. This chain links TRBV7-9 with TRBJ1-2, with TRBD1 identical over 8 bases. V trimming: 5 bases; J trimming: 8 bases; junction bases outside the gene matches: 13. Germline CDR1 SEHNR, CDR2 FQNEAQ (reference sequence). The CDR3 runs 15 residues. The CDR3 is CASSLGQGVFEGYTF. In nucleotides, the CDR3 is TGTGCCAGCAGCCTCGGACAGGGCGTCTTTGAAGGCTACACCTTC.

The chain combines TRBV5-8 with TRBJ1-5; D might be TRBD1 (6 bases). CDR3 length: 15 amino acids. V gave up 0 bases and J gave up 1 base, with 8 bases separating them. Looked up from germline, CDR1 is SGHTS and CDR2 is YDEGEE. Here the CDR3 DNA reads TGTGCCAGCAGCTTGGATGGACAGAGCAATCAGCCCCAGCATTTT. This encodes CASSLDGQSNQPQHF.

This chain links TRBV29-1 with TRBJ1-1; a weak D match, TRBD1 (6 bases). V was trimmed by 3 bases and J by 1 base, leaving 9 bases between them. The CDR3 has 13 amino acids. CDR1 and CDR2 from the germline V gene are SQVTM and ANQGSEA. CDR3 in DNA: TGCAGCGTTGATCGGACAGCGAACACTGAAGCTTTCTTT. As protein: CSVDRTANTEAFF.

As regards this clone: A much larger clone lies one base from this, so it may be a read error. The chain is built from TRBV7-9 and TRBJ1-2, with TRBD1 matching 7 bases. The germline V gene encodes CDR1 SEHNR and CDR2 FQNEAQ (reference sequence). The CDR3 is made up of 12 amino acids. V shed 4 bases, J shed 5 bases, and the junction held 1 base outside the gene matches. CDR3 DNA sequence: TGTGCCAGCAGCTCACAGGGGTATGGCTACACCTTC. Its translation is CASSSQGYGYTF.

The sample holds a few counts of this clone. This chain connects TRBV11-2 to TRBJ2-7, with unresolved D. This CDR3 spans 13 amino acids. V was clipped by 2 bases and J by 2 bases, with 7 bases between them. Germline CDR1 reads SGHAT; CDR2 reads FQNNGV. Written as DNA, the CDR3 is TGTGCCAGCAGCTTAAATCCAGCCTACGAGCAGTACTTC. This encodes CASSLNPAYEQYF.

The chain couples TRBV19 to TRBJ2-3; 9 positions agree with TRBD1. This CDR3 has 14 residues. With V trimmed by 4 bases and J by 1 base, 0 bases remained unmatched. Germline V gene sequence: CDR1 LNHDA, CDR2 SQIVND (reference sequence). The CDR3 DNA follows: TGTGCCAGTAGTAGACAGGGGGGCACAGATACGCAGTATTTT. Its protein is CASSRQGGTDTQYF.

The chain recombines TRBV6-6 with TRBJ2-7, with 11 positions matching TRBD2. With 6 bases clipped from V and 7 bases from J, the junction kept 14 bases outside the gene matches. This CDR3 is 16 amino acids long. Germline CDR1 is MNHNY and CDR2 is SVGAGI (reference sequence). CDR3 residues: CASSSSTSGSIYEQYF. In DNA, the CDR3 is TGTGCCAGCAGCAGTAGTACTAGCGGGAGCATCTATGAGCAGTACTTC.

CDR3 sequence reads: CASSIGGGVRNTIYF. CDR3 bases: TGTGCCAGTAGTATTGGTGGAGGGGTGAGAAACACCATATATTTT. The chain joins TRBV19 to TRBJ1-3, with D possibly matching TRBD1 (5 bases). The V gene's germline CDR1 is LNHDA and CDR2 SQIVND (reference sequence). The V end lost 3 bases, the J end lost 5 bases, and 14 bases lay between the germline ends. The CDR3 contains 15 residues.

J is TRBJ2-7 and V is TRBV6-6, with a tentative D call TRBD2 (6 bases). V was pared by 6 bases and J by 3 bases, with 12 bases between. The germline CDR1 and CDR2 sequences are MNHNY and SVGAGI (reference sequence). The CDR3 runs to 13 residues. The CDR3 coding sequence is TGTGCCAGCAGCCTGAGGGGAGGCTACGAGCAGTACTTC. It yields the protein CASSLRGGYEQYF.

This clone was detected only once. V and J are TRBV10-3 and TRBJ1-1; TRBD1 matches at 8 bases. CDR3 length: 13 amino acids. CDR1 and CDR2 (germline): ENHRY, SYGVKD. J was trimmed by 0 bases and V by 10 bases; bases with no gene match: 4. The CDR3 DNA reads TGTGCCAACGGACAGGGCCTGAACACTGAAGCTTTCTTT. Amino acid sequence: CANGQGLNTEAFF.

V and J are TRBV5-1 and TRBJ1-1; TRBD1 matches at 9 bases. CDR1 is SGHRS, CDR2 YFSETQ, per germline. Trimming removed 3 bases from V and 1 base from J; junction bases left unmatched: 4. There are 15 residues in the CDR3. The CDR3 spells CASSSGTGRNTEAFF. The CDR3 DNA sequence: TGCGCCAGCAGCTCCGGGACAGGGAGGAACACTGAAGCTTTCTTT.

This clone was seen many times. This chain connects TRBV7-9 to TRBJ1-1; TRBD1 is a possible D gene (5 bases). V lost 4 bases and J 7 bases, leaving 10 bases between the germline ends. This CDR3 has 12 residues. In germline, CDR1 is SEHNR, CDR2 FQNEAQ (reference sequence). CDR3 protein: CASSSRQFEAFF. CDR3 bases: TGTGCCAGCAGCTCCCGACAGTTTGAAGCTTTCTTT.

The CDR3 nucleotides read TGTGCCAGCAGTCCCTACGGGGGAGCGGGCTACGAGCAGTACTTC. This codes for CASSPYGGAGYEQYF. The chain combines TRBV27 with TRBJ2-7; D possibly corresponds to TRBD2 (6 bases). The CDR3 has 15 amino acids. Germline values: CDR1 MNHEY, CDR2 SMNVEV (reference sequence). Trimming pared 5 bases from V and 3 bases from J, leaving 17 bases between.

The J gene is TRBJ1-1, the V gene TRBV19; the D gene is possibly TRBD1 (5 bases). Looked up from germline, CDR1 is LNHDA and CDR2 is SQIVND (reference sequence). This CDR3 comprises 15 residues. Trimming left V 7 bases short and J 3 bases short, with 18 bases between. This CDR3 is CASIHNRWGDTEAFF. The CDR3 DNA reads TGTGCCAGTATTCATAATAGGTGGGGGGACACTGAAGCTTTCTTT.